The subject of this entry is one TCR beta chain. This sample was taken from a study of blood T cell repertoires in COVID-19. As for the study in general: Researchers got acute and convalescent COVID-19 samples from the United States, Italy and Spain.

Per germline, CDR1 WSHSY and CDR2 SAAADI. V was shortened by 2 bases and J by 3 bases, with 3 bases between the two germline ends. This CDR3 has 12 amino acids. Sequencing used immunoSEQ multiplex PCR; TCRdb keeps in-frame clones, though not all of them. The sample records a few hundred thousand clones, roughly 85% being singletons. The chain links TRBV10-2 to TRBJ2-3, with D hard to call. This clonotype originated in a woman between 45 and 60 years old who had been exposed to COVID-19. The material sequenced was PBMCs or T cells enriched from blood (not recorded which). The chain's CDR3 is CASSEPTDTQYF. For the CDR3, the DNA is TGCGCCAGCAGTGAGCCGACAGATACGCAGTATTTT.